The 8 T cell receptor beta chains listed next were all sequenced from one sample in a study of blood T cell repertoires in COVID-19. TCRdb's copy holds only in-frame clones and misses some; the assay was immunoSEQ multiplex PCR. The sample yields about 83,000 clones, approximately 85% seen once. Sequencing was done on a sample of peripheral blood. These receptors all come from a man in his fifties or sixties with active COVID-19.

A note on this clone: An end of the junction does not agree with germline; a read error may underlie this. This chain connects TRBV5-1 to TRBJ2-5, with a tentative D call TRBD1 (6 bases). Germline V gives CDR1 SGHRS, CDR2 YFSETQ. There are 16 residues in the CDR3. CDR3 region: CASCLGAGGLGETQYF. The CDR3 DNA follows: TGCGCCAGCTGCTTGGGGGCTGGGGGCCTGGGGGAGACCCAGTACTTC.

This chain joins TRBV3-1 (or the pseudogene TRBV3-2) and TRBJ1-2; no clear D. This CDR3 has 14 residues. CDR1 is LGHDT, CDR2 YNNKEL, per germline (reference sequence). V lost 9 bases and J lost 0, with 14 bases in between. The CDR3 DNA reads TGTGCCAGTCATTCGGGGTTGGCTAACTATGGCTACACCTTC. Translated: CASHSGLANYGYTF.

This chain uses TRBV16 with TRBJ1-2; the D gene is possibly TRBD1 (6 bases). V lost 2 bases to trimming and J lost 7 bases, with 11 bases between them. Germline values: CDR1 KGHSY, CDR2 FQNENV. The CDR3 consists of 13 residues. CDR3 nucleotides: TGTGCCAGCAGCCAAAGACAGGACGGTGGCTACACCTTC. Translated, it gives CASSQRQDGGYTF.

The genes are TRBV18 and TRBJ2-3; the match to TRBD1 covers 7 bases. CDR3 size: 16 residues. Per the germline V gene, CDR1 is KGHSH and CDR2 is LQKENI. With V trimmed by 3 bases and J by 0 bases, 6 bases remained unmatched. CDR3: CASSPTGASSTDTQYF. For the CDR3, the DNA is TGTGCCAGCTCACCTACAGGGGCCTCTAGCACAGATACGCAGTATTTT.

This chain joins TRBV19 and TRBJ2-1; 8 bases are a match to TRBD2. J was trimmed by 7 bases and V by 2 bases; bases with no gene match: 7. The CDR3 extends over 15 amino acids. Germline V gene sequence: CDR1 LNHDA, CDR2 SQIVND (reference sequence). The CDR3 loop is CASSITSGMRNEQFF. CDR3 nucleotide sequence: TGTGCCAGTAGTATAACTAGCGGAATGAGGAATGAGCAGTTCTTC.

The chain combines TRBV5-5 with TRBJ1-4; weak D call: TRBD1 (5 bases). V was cut by 0 bases and J by 2 bases, with 14 bases left in between. The V gene's germline CDR1 is SGHKS and CDR2 YYEKEE (reference sequence). The CDR3 extends over 17 amino acids. CDR3 bases: TGTGCCAGCAGCTTGGTGATCCAGGGCCTCACTAATGAAAAACTGTTTTTT. Translated: CASSLVIQGLTNEKLFF.

V gene TRBV9 combines with J gene TRBJ2-3; D possibly corresponds to TRBD2 (7 bases). This CDR3 contains 14 residues. CDR1 SGDLS and CDR2 YYNGEE come from the germline V gene. The ends were cut back, 6 bases at V and 0 bases at J, with 11 bases in the middle. CDR3 nucleotide sequence: TGTGCCAGCACGCGGGGGCTTAGCACAGATACGCAGTATTTT. This sequence encodes CASTRGLSTDTQYF.

V and J are TRBV13 and TRBJ2-7; a weak D match, TRBD1 (6 bases). Germline-derived CDR1 and CDR2 are PRHDT and FYEKMQ (reference sequence). The V and J ends lost 2 bases and 4 bases respectively, with 12 bases between them. CDR3 length equals 14 residues. The CDR3 DNA sequence: TGTGCCAGCAGCTTACAAGCTAGGGGGTACGAGCAGTACTTC. Amino acid sequence: CASSLQARGYEQYF.